One TCR beta chain is described in this entry. This clone was counted a single time. What antigen it recognizes has not been identified. One base away there is no much larger clone; base qualities are not given. The data were obtained in a study of blood T cell repertoires in COVID-19 (dated by TCRdb to 2018 to 2020). For context, the study as a whole: Collaborator samples came from the United States, Italy and Spain and covered acute and convalescent phases of COVID-19. The material from the prospective study consisted of cDNA or gDNA derived from T cells, B-cell-depleted T cells, or PBMCs. HLA class I and class II types, where available, came from metadata supplied by the sample provider rather than from assay-based typing. Deeply sampled blood TCRbeta repertoires from subjects exposed to, actively infected with, or recovered from COVID-19 were included in the dataset. A freely available public database, intended as a resource for researchers studying the immune response to SARS-CoV-2, is where the repertoires were released. A de-identified subject ID, COVID-19 status, age in years and sex were almost always included in the sample metadata. The samples were drawn from the first 160 participants of the ongoing ImmuneRACE study and from 950 to 1,500 subjects provided by 6 global collaborators. Here is what the overall study found, with its caveats: The amount of clinical and demographic metadata varied by source and participant and was provided uncurated.

Each collaborating institution followed its own protocols to collect whole blood in K2EDTA tubes. Collaborator samples were shipped for TCRbeta analysis as frozen whole blood, isolated PBMCs, or DNA extracted from either sample type. The immunoSEQ Assay, a bias-controlled multiplex PCR, was used to amplify TCRbeta CDR3 regions from genomic DNA. The paper's processing steps were these. The number of nucleated cells in each sample was estimated from the amplification of reference gene primers within the assay. To quantify the absolute abundance of each unique TCRbeta CDR3 rearrangement, sequence reads were collapsed and filtered. For each sample, productive Simpson clonality was calculated as the square root of Simpson's diversity index across productive rearrangements. TCRdb holds this immuneACCESS table with in-frame rearrangements only. Some clones are missing; in checked studies, unresolved V genes explain under half, and the rest has no known cause. That table supplies the V and J calls and clone size; D and trimming were determined from the DNA. The sample table records roughly 55,000 clones; approximately 79% of these occur just once. Clones ranked in the top ten supply 8.5% to 10% of the sample.

The germline V gene (reference sequence) provides CDR1 DFQATT and CDR2 SNEGSKA. The CDR3 starts with the cysteine, ends with the phenylalanine, and has 14 residues. Only the CDR3 DNA is retained, 42 bases long and in frame from the first base. The junction shows trimming of 3 bases on V and 3 bases on J, and the gene matches do not reach 8 bases of it. The chain employs TRBV20-1 and TRBJ2-7; TRBD2 matches 7 bases in the middle. The specimen was peripheral blood. The TCR comes from a human donor in a cohort sampled during active COVID-19. The DNA reads as follows: TGCAGTGCTAGTAGGGAGGGGCCAGGCTACGAGCAGTACTTC. Translated, this gives CSASREGPGYEQYF.